The present entry profiles one T cell receptor beta chain with its context. The antigen is undetermined. At one of its ends the junction is not consistent with the germline gene, which may arise from a read error. Cells were frozen in aliquots of roughly 500,000, and one aliquot per fraction was sequenced. This entry belongs to a study of coeliac disease. Whole-study results and caveats: The authors judged this method unsuitable for unbiased gliadin-specific T cell detection.

The assay was immunoSEQ multiplex PCR, and TCRdb's table has in-frame clones only and misses some. Seen here are approximately 2,200 clones, about 70% observed once, and the top ten hold 12% to 15%. This TCR derives from a human donor without celiac disease. The sequencing sample was made of lymphocytes from the gut lamina propria.

CDR3 in DNA: TGTGCCAGTAGTATAGTCCGGACAGGGAATTCACCCCCCCACTTT. It encodes CASSIVRTGNSPPHF. The chain has TRBV19 and TRBJ1-6; 8 bases match TRBD1. Germline-derived CDR1 and CDR2 are LNHDA and SQIVND (reference sequence). The CDR3 is made up of 15 amino acids.